This T cell receptor beta chain was sequenced in a study of blood T cell repertoires in COVID-19. Here immunoSEQ multiplex PCR was the method, and the copy in TCRdb shows in-frame clones only, minus some. The repertoire holds a few hundred thousand clones, with about 87% as singletons. This receptor was identified in a middle-aged man in a cohort exposed to, infected with or recovered from COVID-19 (not recorded which). The sequencing input was PBMCs or T cells enriched from blood (not recorded which).

CDR3 bases: TGTGCCAGCAGCACCAGACTAGACATCTACGAGCAGTACTTC. It codes for CASSTRLDIYEQYF. J is TRBJ2-7 and V is TRBV7-9; D may be TRBD2 (6 bases). CDR3 length: 14 amino acids. The germline V gene encodes CDR1 SEHNR and CDR2 FQNEAQ (reference sequence). Trimming removed 5 bases at V and 3 bases at J, with 14 bases between.